The 29 T cell receptor beta chains below were found in one sample sequenced in a study of T cell responses to AZD1222 COVID-19 vaccine. Libraries were prepared by immunoSEQ multiplex PCR; TCRdb keeps only in-frame clonotypes and omits some of them. Of some 120,000 clones listed, approximately 83% are singletons. Specimen: peripheral blood, collected on day 0 of AZD1222 vaccination. The receptors stem from an adult in good health.

This clone was counted once. The J gene is TRBJ2-3, the V gene TRBV5-5; D remains unclear. Germline V gives CDR1 SGHKS, CDR2 YYEKEE (reference sequence). The CDR3 runs to 14 residues. V was pared by 0 bases and J by 2 bases, with 7 bases between. In nucleotides, the CDR3 is TGTGCCAGCAGCTTGGGAATCGACACAGATACGCAGTATTTT. Amino acids: CASSLGIDTDTQYF.

The chain couples TRBV5-5 to TRBJ1-5; TRBD1 aligns across 7 bases. Trimming removed 3 bases from V and 4 bases from J; junction bases left unmatched: 1. This CDR3 comprises 13 residues. The germline gives CDR1 SGHKS, CDR2 YYEKEE (reference sequence). The chain's CDR3 is CASSSTGNQPQHF. The CDR3 DNA reads TGTGCCAGCAGCTCGACAGGGAATCAGCCCCAGCATTTT.

This chain links TRBV5-5 with TRBJ1-5, with D possibly TRBD1 on 5 matching bases. CDR3 size: 15 residues. Germline V gene lookup returns CDR1 SGHKS and CDR2 YYEKEE (reference sequence). Trimming removed 5 bases from V and 0 bases from J, with 12 bases in between. CDR3 in amino acids: CASRPDSYSNQPQHF. CDR3 bases: TGTGCCAGCAGGCCCGACAGTTATAGCAATCAGCCCCAGCATTTT.

For the CDR3, the DNA is TGTGCCAGTAGTATAGATAGAAGTAGGCCCGGAGGGTTCACACGCACCGGGGAGCTGTTTTTT. Protein sequence: CASSIDRSRPGGFTRTGELFF. V usage is TRBV19 and J usage is TRBJ2-2, with D perhaps TRBD2 (6 bases). Germline values: CDR1 LNHDA, CDR2 SQIVND (reference sequence). V gave up 0 bases and J gave up 4 bases, with 27 bases separating them. The CDR3 has 21 residues.

J is TRBJ1-5 and V is TRBV7-2, with D uncertain. Germline values: CDR1 SGHTA, CDR2 FQGNSA. V gave up 1 base and J gave up 3 bases, with 7 bases separating them. The CDR3 has 14 amino acids. CDR3 residues: CASSLEPDNQPQHF. The CDR3 DNA reads as TGTGCCAGCAGCTTAGAACCAGACAATCAGCCCCAGCATTTT.

The V gene is TRBV6-1, the J gene TRBJ2-5; 14 nucleotides align to TRBD2. Germline V gene lookup returns CDR1 MNHNS and CDR2 SASEGT. After removal of 1 base from V and 4 bases from J, the junction contained 8 bases not matched to a gene. This CDR3 is 18 amino acids long. The chain's CDR3 is CASSEDYGLAGGSETQYF. CDR3 DNA: TGTGCCAGCAGTGAAGACTACGGACTAGCGGGGGGTTCAGAGACCCAGTACTTC.

The rearrangement links TRBV12-3 or TRBV12-4 to TRBJ2-7; D not certain. Trimming cost V 6 bases and J 5 bases, with 8 bases left between them. There are 11 residues in the CDR3. CDR3: CASRTLNEQYF. CDR3 DNA sequence: TGTGCCAGCAGGACCCTAAACGAGCAGTACTTC.

The chain uses TRBV27 and TRBJ2-7; the match to TRBD1 covers 9 bases. Germline lookup yields CDR1 MNHEY and CDR2 SMNVEV (reference sequence). The V segment lost 3 bases and the J segment 3 bases; nucleotides outside the gene matches: 3. This CDR3 spans 14 amino acids. CDR3 in amino acids: CASSLGQGFYEQYF. CDR3 nucleotide sequence: TGTGCCAGCAGTTTGGGACAGGGTTTCTACGAGCAGTACTTC.

V and J are TRBV6-5 and TRBJ1-1; the D is unclear. Germline V CDR1 and CDR2: MNHEY, SVGAGI. The CDR3 covers 10 residues. Trimming cost V 11 bases and J 6 bases, with 10 bases left between them. The CDR3 DNA sequence: TGTGCCGCCGGTACCCCTGAAGCTTTCTTT. Its protein product is CAAGTPEAFF.

The chain joins TRBV4-3 to TRBJ2-4; the D is unclear. V was trimmed by 0 bases and J by 0 bases, leaving 6 bases between them. CDR3 length: 15 residues. Germline V gives CDR1 LGHNA, CDR2 YSLEER. Here the CDR3 reads CASSQDRTAKNIQYF. CDR3 DNA: TGCGCCAGCAGCCAAGATCGTACAGCCAAAAACATTCAGTACTTC.

This rearrangement joins TRBV18 to TRBJ2-7, with TRBD1 matching 7 bases. V shed 3 bases and J 3 bases; nucleotides not matched to a gene: 11. This CDR3 has 16 amino acids. CDR1 and CDR2 from the germline V gene are KGHSH and LQKENI. The CDR3 DNA is TGTGCCAGCTCACCCCAGGGACAGTTTAACTACTACGAGCAGTACTTC. The encoded protein is CASSPQGQFNYYEQYF.

The chain uses TRBV15 and TRBJ2-1, with a possible D match to TRBD2 (7 bases). The CDR3 spans 12 residues. Germline assignment: CDR1 LNHNV and CDR2 YYDKDF (reference sequence). Trimming pared 5 bases from V and 10 bases from J, leaving 12 bases between. CDR3: CATSPRGGEQFF. DNA for the CDR3: TGTGCCACCAGCCCGAGGGGGGGCGAGCAGTTCTTC.

The chain is built from TRBV30 and TRBJ1-6; tentatively, D is TRBD1 (5 bases). Germline assignment: CDR1 GTSNPN and CDR2 SVGIG (reference sequence). The CDR3 totals 13 residues. V lost 8 bases and J lost 7, with 15 bases in between. This CDR3 is CALDPPGNSPLHF. CDR3 bases: TGTGCCCTGGATCCCCCAGGGAATTCACCCCTCCACTTT.

CDR3 coding DNA: TGTGCCAGTAGTATTCCGCTAGCGGGGGGCACTGAGCAGTTCTTC. This gives the protein CASSIPLAGGTEQFF. The chain uses TRBV19 and TRBJ2-1, with 11 positions matching TRBD2. The junction had 7 bases not matched to a gene; V was cut back by 3 bases and J by 9 bases. Germline CDR1 LNHDA, CDR2 SQIVND (reference sequence). The CDR3 sequence is 15 residues long.

This clone came up a few times. The chain combines TRBV28 with TRBJ1-4; D remains unclear. Trimming took off 2 bases at V and 2 bases at J, with 6 bases between the two ends. Germline loops: CDR1 MDHEN, CDR2 SYDVKM. The CDR3 has 14 amino acids. In DNA, the CDR3 is TGTGCCAGCAGTTTAGGACGGACTAATGAAAAACTGTTTTTT. Amino acids: CASSLGRTNEKLFF. Together with reference TRBV28 and TRBJ1-4, the CDR3 gives the full variable domain: DVKVTQSSRYLVKRTGEKVFLECVQDMDHENMFWYRQDPGLGLRLIYFSYDVKMKEKGDIPEGYSVSREKKERFSLILESASTNQTSMYLCASSLGRTNEKLFFGSGTQLSVL.

The chain uses TRBV19 and TRBJ1-6, with 8 bases lining up with TRBD1. The V and J ends lost 5 bases and 9 bases, in that order; junction bases with no gene match: 6. This CDR3 comprises 14 residues. Germline V CDR1 and CDR2: LNHDA, SQIVND (reference sequence). Here the CDR3 reads CASSWTGRPSPLHF. The DNA of the CDR3 is TGTGCCAGTAGTTGGACAGGGCGTCCTTCACCCCTCCACTTT. Full variable domain (remainder filled in from reference TRBV19 and TRBJ1-6): DGGITQSPKYLFRKEGQNVTLSCEQNLNHDAMYWYRQDPGQGLRLIYYSQIVNDFQKGDIAEGYSVSREKKESFPLTVTSAQKNPTAFYLCASSWTGRPSPLHFGNGTRLTVT.

The chain employs TRBV5-1 and TRBJ2-1; possible D gene TRBD2, 6 bases. The CDR3 is made up of 14 amino acids. Per the germline V gene, CDR1 is SGHRS and CDR2 is YFSETQ. The V gene lost 4 bases and the J gene lost 8 bases, with 16 bases spanning the gap. Here the CDR3 DNA reads TGCGCCAGCAGCCCGGCGGAGGGTTTGGATGAGCAGTTCTTC. This gives the protein CASSPAEGLDEQFF.

This clone showed up just a few times. The chain recombines TRBV6-8 with TRBJ2-1; 10 bases match TRBD2. The V gene end was trimmed by 6 bases and the J gene end by 5 bases; junction bases not matched to a gene: 19. This CDR3 region has 19 residues. Germline CDR1 MNHGY, CDR2 SAAAGT. The DNA for the CDR3 is TGTGCCAGCAGCTACATGTTCGGGTTAGCGGGAGGAAAGGACAATGAGCAGTTCTTC. Translation: CASSYMFGLAGGKDNEQFF.

This chain uses TRBV7-6 with TRBJ2-3; 7 bases line up with TRBD1. V was pared by 5 bases and J by 5 bases, with 4 bases of the junction left unmatched. The CDR3 is 13 amino acids. Germline values: CDR1 SGHVS, CDR2 FNYEAQ. DNA for the CDR3: TGTGCCAGCAGCGCCACAGGGGTAGATACGCAGTATTTT. Its translation: CASSATGVDTQYF.

The genes are TRBV7-2 and TRBJ2-7; D not certain. The germline gives CDR1 SGHTA, CDR2 FQGNSA. The ends were cut back, 2 bases at V and 6 bases at J, with 11 bases in the middle. CDR3 length: 13 residues. This CDR3 reads CASSLPVKSEQYF. CDR3 sequence (DNA): TGTGCCAGCAGCTTACCAGTAAAGAGCGAGCAGTACTTC.

The gene calls are TRBV5-6 and TRBJ2-3; possible D gene TRBD2, 6 bases. Looked up from germline, CDR1 is SGHDT and CDR2 is YYEEEE. Trimming pared 4 bases from V and 4 bases from J, leaving 16 bases between. This CDR3 region has 15 residues. The CDR3 DNA sequence: TGTGCCAGCAGCCAAACCGCGGGGACGGCAGATACGCAGTATTTT. It codes for CASSQTAGTADTQYF.

The sample holds one count of this clone. V usage is TRBV7-2 and J usage is TRBJ2-3; 8 bases line up with TRBD2. V dropped 6 bases and J dropped 2; count of bases not matched to a gene: 13. Germline CDR1 is SGHTA and CDR2 is FQGNSA. The CDR3 totals 17 residues. CDR3 bases: TGTGCCAGCAGTCCCCAAACTAGCGGACTAAACACAGATACGCAGTATTTT. This sequence encodes CASSPQTSGLNTDTQYF.

This sequence joins TRBV2 and TRBJ2-2, with 7 bases matching TRBD2. CDR1 and CDR2 (germline): SNHLY, FYNNEI. CDR3 length equals 15 residues. V lost 3 bases to trimming and J lost 8 bases; unmatched junction nucleotides: 9. Here the CDR3 DNA reads TGTGCCAGCAGTGAGATTTCTGCGCGGGAGGGGGAGCTGTTTTTT. It yields the protein CASSEISAREGELFF.

About this clone itself: The same CDR3 arises from other DNA sequences in this sample as well. The chain recombines TRBV5-4 with TRBJ2-7; D not certain. The CDR3 runs 13 residues. The V end was cut by 0 bases, the J end by 3 bases, with 7 bases between. The germline V gene has CDR1 SGHNT and CDR2 YYREEE (reference sequence). CDR3: CASSLAGSYEQYF. The CDR3 bases are TGTGCCAGCAGCTTGGCTGGCAGCTACGAGCAGTACTTC.

The chain has TRBV6-6 and TRBJ1-5, with D possibly matching TRBD1 (6 bases). V was cut by 2 bases and J by 6 bases, with 14 bases left in between. Germline lookup yields CDR1 MNHNY and CDR2 SVGAGI (reference sequence). This CDR3 spans 15 amino acids. CDR3 region: CASSYNRGALQPQHF. In nucleotides, the CDR3 is TGTGCCAGCAGTTACAACCGGGGGGCCCTTCAGCCCCAGCATTTT.

Remarks on this clone: Its ends do not fully match the called genes, so a read error is possible. V gene TRBV11-2 combines with J gene TRBJ2-7; D unclear. Germline V gene sequence: CDR1 SGHAT, CDR2 FQNNGV. The CDR3 consists of 14 residues. CDR3 sequence: CASSLGRSTYEQYF. The CDR3 DNA is TGTGCCAGCAGTTTAGGGCGATCCACCTACGAGCAGTACTTC.

The genes are TRBV29-1 and TRBJ2-1; TRBD1 might be the D (5 bases). Germline V gives CDR1 SQVTM, CDR2 ANQGSEA. Trimming pared 7 bases from V and 6 bases from J, leaving 16 bases between. The CDR3 extends over 13 amino acids. The DNA for the CDR3 is TGCAGCGCTCCACCACAAAGGGGCAATGAGCAGTTCTTC. Encoded protein: CSAPPQRGNEQFF.

The rearrangement links TRBV11-3 to TRBJ1-1; 7 nucleotides match TRBD1. The V gene end was trimmed by 6 bases and the J gene end by 4 bases; junction bases not matched to a gene: 8. Germline CDR1 is SGHNT and CDR2 is YENEEA. This CDR3 has 14 residues. The CDR3 DNA sequence: TGTGCCAGCAGGATCACAGGGGTGAGCACTGAAGCTTTCTTT. Translating gives CASRITGVSTEAFF.

The V and J genes are TRBV11-3 and TRBJ1-2; D unclear. The V and J ends lost 0 bases and 8 bases respectively, with 13 bases between them. CDR1 SGHNT and CDR2 YENEEA come from the germline V gene. The CDR3 extends over 14 amino acids. The CDR3 coding sequence is TGTGCCAGCAGCTTAGATCTAGTGGGAAAGGGCTACACCTTC. It specifies CASSLDLVGKGYTF.